This T cell receptor beta chain was retrieved from a study of persistence of HIV-infected CD4 T cells (dated by TCRdb to the early 2020s). The study in broad terms: The study isolated CMV- and HIV-1 Gag-responding CD4+ T cells from ART-treated individuals to examine antigen-driven clonal expansion of HIV-1-infected cells. Suppressive ART had been received by participants for a median of about eight years. Peripheral blood samples of up to about 180 mL were taken at multiple time points, with the exception of two participants who underwent leukapheresis at a single time point. The clonality of all cells in each sorted population was assessed by TCRbeta sequencing, whereas the clonality of infected cells was assessed by proviral sequencing. In the cross-participant TCR cluster analysis, 8 or 9 participants were included for CMV and 6 or 7 participants were included for Gag. Broad study findings and their caveats: A correlation was observed between TCR oligoclonality and proviral oligoclonality within the same sorted populations. Antigen-responding cells were enriched for expanded CDR3beta sequences that were degenerate, which suggests that CD4+ responses to CMV and Gag underwent convergent selection. Bulk TCR analyses could not be limited to the rare CMV-responding cells that actually contained HIV-1 proviruses. Significantly lower TCRbeta richness was observed in CMV- and Gag-responding cells than in anti-CD3/anti-CD28-responding cells, and higher oligoclonality was observed in CMV-responding cells than in CD3/CD28-stimulated and Gag-responding cells. The study involved few individuals and tested only a limited range of antigens.

In regard to this clone: Its antigen remains unidentified. It has no much larger one-base neighbor in the sample; base qualities were not kept.

The immunoSEQ hsTCRB assay version 4 in survey mode was used to sequence TCRbeta repertoires from genomic DNA. For TCRbeta sequencing, genomic DNA was diluted to around 10 ng/uL, with up to 1 ug used per sample. In the paper's pipeline: ImmunoSeq Analyzer 3.0 was used for analysis of TCRbeta data, and diversity was computed on productive nucleotide rearrangements. The improved Chao index was used to estimate lower-bound TCR diversity, and the Gini coefficient was used to estimate clonality using the Immunarch R package. Different nucleotide rearrangements encoding the same CDR3beta amino acid sequence were counted as distinct clonotypes. Differential abundance analysis found TCRbeta sequences that were significantly enriched in antigen-responding cells compared with anti-CD3/anti-CD28-activated cells. Using predicted peptide-MHC specificity as the basis, GLIPH2 grouped TCRs into clusters, both for each participant individually and for the merged data sets that combined participants. TCRdb obtained this table from immuneACCESS and retained in-frame rearrangements with V and J assigned. These tables miss some clones; where compared with another copy, unresolved V genes account for less than half of the shortfall, and the remainder is unexplained. V and J calls and clone size are given by that table; D and trimming were obtained from the DNA. The sample table records about 35,000 clones; over 75% of these occur just once. Jointly, the top ten make up 5% to 7% of the sample.

The intended sense of this specimen's treatment or condition label: suppressive antiretroviral therapy. A pool of overlapping HIV-1 Gag 15-mer peptides was used at about 1 ug per peptide per mL for cell stimulation. Memory CD4+ T cells that did not respond, being CD40L-negative, CD69-negative and CD45RO-high, were sorted as memory populations depleted of antigen-responding cells. HIV-1-infected adults in whom suppressive ART had been started during chronic infection were enrolled as participants. Plasma HIV-1 RNA had been undetectable (below 50 copies/mL) in participants for at least 4 years. To be included, a participant needed positive CMV serology and a CD4+ T cell count above 400 cells/uL. Before stimulation, PBMCs were isolated using density centrifugation and depleted of CD8+ T cells. Stimulation of CD8-depleted PBMCs was carried out for about 20 hours with anti-CD28/CD49d costimulation, CD40-blocking antibody and enfuvirtide, to prevent new infections. Cells were sorted on a Beckman Coulter MoFlo Legacy or XDP sorter, with propidium iodide excluding dead cells. Genomic DNA was extracted using the QIAamp DNA Mini Kit for samples with more than one million cells and using the Quick-DNA Microprep Kit for all other samples.

The sequencing used cultured CD4+ T cells from PBMCs, collected from a patient who received antiretroviral therapy. Reading the label with the study, this specimen's cell subset or site is: CD40L-CD69- CD45RO-high memory CD4 T cells not responding to Gag peptides. The origin of this receptor is an adult with HIV. The donor label of this sample is uncertain.

The CDR3: CASSPQAGRTYEQYF. The DNA sequence is given as TGTGCCAGCAGTCCTCAGGCGGGACGGACCTACGAGCAGTACTTC. The V gene is TRBV27 and the J gene is TRBJ2-7; matching of 6 bases hints at TRBD2 as the D gene. Reading the germline V gene (reference sequence) gives CDR1 MNHEY and CDR2 SMNVEV. The junction shows trimming of 5 bases on V and 2 bases on J, plus 16 bases between the germline ends. Including the terminal cysteine and phenylalanine, the CDR3 comprises 15 residues. Only the CDR3 DNA stays, 45 bases, in frame from base 1.